This TCR beta chain came from a study of OX40 agonist ivuxolimab in advanced cancers. With respect to the entire study: Ivuxolimab was a fully human IgG2 agonistic monoclonal antibody targeting the costimulatory receptor OX40 (CD134). The paper covers the monotherapy dose-escalation part of the phase I ivuxolimab trial, which included N of about 56 patients. Intravenous ivuxolimab was administered to patients every 2 weeks at six dose levels: 0.01, 0.1, 0.3, 1.5, 3 and 10 mg/kg. In the dose-escalation cohort, around four fifths of patients were male, and the mean age was approximately 60 years, with a range of 23 to 79. The point of sequencing TCRbeta in the periphery was to test whether ivuxolimab changed TCR sequence diversity and drove clonal T-cell expansion. Partial responses were achieved by three dose-escalation patients, of whom one had hepatocellular carcinoma and two had cutaneous melanoma. Of the roughly 50 dose-escalation patients, hepatocellular carcinoma was present in around 20, melanoma in some 15, renal cell carcinoma in 9 and head and neck cancer in 9. Prior anti-PD-1, anti-PD-L1 or anti-CTLA-4 therapy was permitted, and checkpoint inhibitors had been received by around 40% of dose-escalation patients. Results the study describes overall, beyond this receptor: At doses of 0.1 to 3.0 mg/kg, clonal expansion of both CD4+ and CD8+ T cells in blood was seen between baseline and week 6. Antigen specificity was not determined for the clonally expanded peripheral T cells. Low levels of normalized T-cell clonal expansion were also seen in some nonresponding patients. On average, CD8+ T cells showed more expanded clones than CD4+ T cells after ivuxolimab. In the 0.1-3.0 mg/kg groups, partial responders had among the lowest normalized peripheral clonal expansion, particularly in CD8+ T cells.

To sequence the TCRbeta CDR3 region, genomic DNA was isolated from the sorted cells. The immunoSEQ Assay was used for sequencing of TCRbeta CDR3 regions. In its TCRdb copy, this immuneACCESS table keeps in-frame sequences only and misses some clones. Where compared with another copy, unresolved V genes explain less than half of these, and the others have no known cause. The table for this sample lists roughly 76,000 clones; approximately 83% of them were counted only once. The leading ten clones occupy roughly 3.1% of the sample. As regards this clone: The specificity of this receptor is unknown. No much larger clone exists at a distance of one base, and base qualities are not known.

The V and J ends are trimmed by 1 base and 4 bases, leaving 8 bases between them. For CDR1 and CDR2, the germline V gene (reference sequence) lists SEHNR and FQNEAQ. There are 14 amino acids in the CDR3, from cysteine to phenylalanine inclusive. Kept here is only the CDR3 DNA, which spans 42 bases and is read in frame from base 1. Patients with autoimmune disease history or receiving systemic immunosuppression were excluded from the trial. Peripheral blood for TCR sequencing was collected from all dose cohorts at baseline, on cycle 4 day 1, and on cycle 7 day 1. The samples were taken from a phase I, first-in-human, multicenter, open-label dose-escalation trial of ivuxolimab. Adults with locally advanced or metastatic melanoma, renal cell carcinoma, hepatocellular carcinoma or head and neck squamous cell carcinoma were enrolled in the trial. Before TCR sequencing, CD4+ T cells and CD8+ T cells from peripheral blood were sorted into separate populations.

The chain was built from TRBV7-9 and TRBJ1-3; the D gene cannot be named for sure. The source was CD4+ or CD8+ T cells sorted from blood, collected in a trial of the OX40 agonist ivuxolimab. The TCR comes from an adult with an advanced solid tumor such as melanoma, head and neck, liver or kidney cancer. The DNA sequence is given as TGTGCCAGCAGCTTAGGCACAGACGGAAACACCATATATTTT. It encodes CASSLGTDGNTIYF.